One and the same sample provided the 3 T cell receptor beta chains below, sequenced in a study of PD-1 blockade in classical Hodgkin lymphoma. The method was immunoSEQ multiplex PCR; TCRdb's version includes in-frame clones alone and lacks a portion of them. The sample holds about 60,000 clones, less than 95% seen once. Regarding time point: cycle 4 day 1 (C4D1), after about 6 weeks of nivolumab. Each patient experienced a relapse that followed autologous stem cell transplantation, and brentuximab vedotin exposure varied. The material sequenced was peripheral blood mononuclear cells (PBMCs), taken before the fourth cycle of nivolumab. Every receptor here comes from a human donor with classical Hodgkin lymphoma.

This rearrangement joins TRBV6-6 to TRBJ2-1; D call uncertain. Germline CDR1 reads MNHNY; CDR2 reads SVGAGI (reference sequence). This CDR3 is 13 amino acids long. Trimming shortened V by 0 bases and J by 9 bases, and 9 bases separated the two germline ends. The CDR3 DNA reads as TGTGCCAGCAGTTACTCGAGATTCATTGAGCAGTTCTTC. Translating it yields CASSYSRFIEQFF.

J is TRBJ2-3 and V is TRBV7-9; D not certain. This CDR3 is 16 amino acids long. Trimming took off 1 base at V and 2 bases at J, with 13 bases between the two ends. Germline V gene lookup returns CDR1 SEHNR and CDR2 FQNEAQ (reference sequence). CDR3 amino acids: CASSLEWSGSTDTQYF. CDR3 coding DNA: TGTGCCAGCAGCTTAGAGTGGTCAGGTTCCACAGATACGCAGTATTTT.

The CDR3: CASSWRGTGSGETQYF. The CDR3 region has the DNA TGTGCCAGCAGCTGGAGGGGGACAGGGTCTGGAGAGACCCAGTACTTC. This chain connects TRBV5-6 to TRBJ2-5, with 9 bases identical to TRBD1. J gave up 4 bases and V 3 bases, and 10 bases lay outside the gene matches. The CDR3 loop spans 16 amino acids. From germline, CDR1 is SGHDT and CDR2 YYEEEE.